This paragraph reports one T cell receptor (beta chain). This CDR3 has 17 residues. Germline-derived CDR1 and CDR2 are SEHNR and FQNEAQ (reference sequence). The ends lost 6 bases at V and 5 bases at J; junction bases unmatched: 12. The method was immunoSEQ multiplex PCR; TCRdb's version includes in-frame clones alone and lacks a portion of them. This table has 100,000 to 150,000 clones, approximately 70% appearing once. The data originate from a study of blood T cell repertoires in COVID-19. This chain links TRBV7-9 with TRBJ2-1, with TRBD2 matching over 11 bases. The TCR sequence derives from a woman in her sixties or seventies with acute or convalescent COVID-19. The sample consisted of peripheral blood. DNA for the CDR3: TGTGCCAGCAGTCCGTCTGGGACTAGCGGACGACACAATGAGCAGTTCTTC. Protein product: CASSPSGTSGRHNEQFF. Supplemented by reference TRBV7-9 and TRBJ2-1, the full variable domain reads DTGVSQNPRHKITKRGQNVTFRCDPISEHNRLYWYRQTLGQGPEFLTYFQNEAQLEKSRLLSDRFSAERPKGSFSTLEIQRTEQGDSAMYLCASSPSGTSGRHNEQFFGPGTRLTVL.